The clone carrying this TCR beta chain was observed at least ten times. What it binds is not known. An equimolar mix of two oligonucleotides served as the beta constant-region primer for TRBC1 and TRBC2. Ligated cDNA was amplified by four rounds of PCR with nested alpha and beta constant-region primers and SP2. An oligonucleotide with the SP2 primer and a 12-nucleotide UMI was ligated to the cDNA 3' end. MiXCR was run by TCRdb on the UMI-ligation and nested PCR reads, yielding one entry per CDR3 protein. The sample yields some 80,000 distinct CDR3 sequences, over 9% seen once. The CDR3 covers 10 residues. V lost 4 bases to trimming and J lost 6 bases, with 0 bases between them. The sample comes from a study of naive and memory T cell subsets. Overall study results and limits: In CD4 and CD8 cells, diversity dropped from naive through EMRA.

CMV status came from CD4+ T cell IFNgamma after overnight CMV lysate stimulation of fresh PBMCs. Cells stained for CD3, CD4, CD8, CD45RA and CD27 were sorted into four subsets. This clonotype originated in a human donor in good health. Sequenced input: naive CD8+ T cells from blood. The rearrangement links TRBV12-3 or TRBV12-4 to TRBJ2-2; D remains unclear. CDR3 residues: CASSSGELFF. The CDR3 bases are TGTGCCAGCAGTTCCGGGGAGCTGTTTTTT.